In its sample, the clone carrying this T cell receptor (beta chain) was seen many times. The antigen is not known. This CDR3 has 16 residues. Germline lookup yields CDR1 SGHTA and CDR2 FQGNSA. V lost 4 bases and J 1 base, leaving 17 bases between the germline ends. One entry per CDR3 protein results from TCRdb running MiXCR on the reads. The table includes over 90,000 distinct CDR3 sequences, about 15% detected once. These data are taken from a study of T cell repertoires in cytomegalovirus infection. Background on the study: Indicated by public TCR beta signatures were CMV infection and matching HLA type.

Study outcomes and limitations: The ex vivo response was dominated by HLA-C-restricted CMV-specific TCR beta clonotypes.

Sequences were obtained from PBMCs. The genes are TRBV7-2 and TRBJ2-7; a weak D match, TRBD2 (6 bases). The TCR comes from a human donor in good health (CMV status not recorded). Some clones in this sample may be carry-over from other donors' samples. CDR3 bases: TGTGCCAGCAGCTCGGAGGGAGGTGCAAGGTCCTACGAGCAGTACTTC. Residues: CASSSEGGARSYEQYF.